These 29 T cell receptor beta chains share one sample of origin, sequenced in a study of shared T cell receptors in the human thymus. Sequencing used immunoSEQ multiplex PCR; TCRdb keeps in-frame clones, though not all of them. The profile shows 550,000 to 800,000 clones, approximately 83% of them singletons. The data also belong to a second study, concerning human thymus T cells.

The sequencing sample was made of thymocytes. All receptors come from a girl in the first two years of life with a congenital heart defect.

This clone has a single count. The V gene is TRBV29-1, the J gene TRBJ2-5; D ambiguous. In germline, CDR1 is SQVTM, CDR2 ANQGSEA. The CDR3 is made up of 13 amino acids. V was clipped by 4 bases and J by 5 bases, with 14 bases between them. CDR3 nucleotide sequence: TGCAGCGTTGTTAGTCCATTTAAGGAGACCCAGTACTTC. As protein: CSVVSPFKETQYF.

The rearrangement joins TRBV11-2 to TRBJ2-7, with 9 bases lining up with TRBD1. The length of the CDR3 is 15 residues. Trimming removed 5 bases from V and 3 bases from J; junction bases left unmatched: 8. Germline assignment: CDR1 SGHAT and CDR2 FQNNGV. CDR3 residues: CASSPRDRVDYEQYF. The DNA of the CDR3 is TGTGCCAGCAGCCCCAGGGACAGGGTCGACTACGAGCAGTACTTC.

CDR3 bases: TGTGCCAGTAGTCTCGGACTAGCGGGGTACAATGAGCAGTTCTTC. Its translation: CASSLGLAGYNEQFF. V usage is TRBV19 and J usage is TRBJ2-1; 12 nucleotides line up with TRBD2. The J segment lost 4 bases and the V segment lost 5 bases, leaving 3 bases of the junction unmatched. Germline lookup yields CDR1 LNHDA and CDR2 SQIVND (reference sequence). The CDR3 runs 15 residues.

The CDR3 DNA follows: TGTGCCAGCAGCGCTCGGACAGTTAATGAAAAACTGTTTTTT. Its translation: CASSARTVNEKLFF. This chain uses TRBV9 with TRBJ1-4, with D perhaps matching TRBD1 (6 bases). V was trimmed by 3 bases and J by 4 bases, leaving 10 bases between them. CDR3 length equals 14 residues. CDR1 is SGDLS, CDR2 YYNGEE, per germline.

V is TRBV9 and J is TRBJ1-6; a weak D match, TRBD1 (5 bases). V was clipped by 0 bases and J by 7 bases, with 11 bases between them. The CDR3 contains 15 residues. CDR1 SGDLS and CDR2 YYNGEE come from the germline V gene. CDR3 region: CASSVGRGQNSPLHF. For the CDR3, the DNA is TGTGCCAGCAGCGTAGGGCGGGGCCAAAATTCACCCCTCCACTTT.

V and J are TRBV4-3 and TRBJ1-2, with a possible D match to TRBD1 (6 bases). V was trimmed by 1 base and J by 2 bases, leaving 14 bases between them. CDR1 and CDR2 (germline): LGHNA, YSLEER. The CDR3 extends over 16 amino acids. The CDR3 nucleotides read TGCGCCAGCAGCCAAGTTGTGGGGGCATCGAACTATGGCTACACCTTC. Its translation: CASSQVVGASNYGYTF.

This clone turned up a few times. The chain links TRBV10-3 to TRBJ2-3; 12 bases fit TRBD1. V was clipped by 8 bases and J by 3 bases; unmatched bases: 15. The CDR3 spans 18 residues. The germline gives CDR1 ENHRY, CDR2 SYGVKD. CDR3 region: CAIGGQGAKEVGTDTQYF. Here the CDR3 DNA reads TGTGCCATCGGGGGACAGGGGGCGAAGGAAGTTGGTACAGATACGCAGTATTTT.

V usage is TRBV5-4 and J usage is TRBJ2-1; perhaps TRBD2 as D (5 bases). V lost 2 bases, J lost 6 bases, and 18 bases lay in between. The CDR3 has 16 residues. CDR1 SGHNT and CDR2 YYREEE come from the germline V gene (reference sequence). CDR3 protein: CASSFLAGVRVNEQFF. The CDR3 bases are TGTGCCAGCAGCTTCCTAGCTGGGGTGAGGGTCAATGAGCAGTTCTTC.

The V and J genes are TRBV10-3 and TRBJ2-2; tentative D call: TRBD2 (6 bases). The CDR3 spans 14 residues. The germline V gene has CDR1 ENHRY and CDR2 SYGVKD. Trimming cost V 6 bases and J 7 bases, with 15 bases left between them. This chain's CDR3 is CAISQGLSGGELFF. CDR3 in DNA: TGTGCCATCAGCCAAGGACTATCGGGCGGGGAGCTGTTTTTT.

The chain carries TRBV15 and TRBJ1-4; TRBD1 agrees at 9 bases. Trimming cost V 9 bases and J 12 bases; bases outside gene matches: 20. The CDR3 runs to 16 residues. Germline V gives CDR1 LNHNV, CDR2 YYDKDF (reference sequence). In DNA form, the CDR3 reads TGTGCCACTCTTCCCAGGGACAGGGTCACCAAGGGGGAACTGTTTTTT. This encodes CATLPRDRVTKGELFF.

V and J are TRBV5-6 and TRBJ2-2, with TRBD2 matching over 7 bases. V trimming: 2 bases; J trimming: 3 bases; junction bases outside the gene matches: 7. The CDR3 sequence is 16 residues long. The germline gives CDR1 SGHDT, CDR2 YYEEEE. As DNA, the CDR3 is TGTGCCAGCAGCTTAGGACTAGGGACTGACACCGGGGAGCTGTTTTTT. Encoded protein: CASSLGLGTDTGELFF.

CDR3 sequence (DNA): TGTGCCAGCAGCCCGGACCCTACCCGGGGAGGCACAGATACGCAGTATTTT. Translation gives CASSPDPTRGGTDTQYF. This chain joins TRBV13 and TRBJ2-3; tentative D call: TRBD2 (5 bases). Germline loops: CDR1 PRHDT, CDR2 FYEKMQ (reference sequence). The CDR3 has 17 amino acids. V lost 5 bases and J lost 1, with 19 bases in between.

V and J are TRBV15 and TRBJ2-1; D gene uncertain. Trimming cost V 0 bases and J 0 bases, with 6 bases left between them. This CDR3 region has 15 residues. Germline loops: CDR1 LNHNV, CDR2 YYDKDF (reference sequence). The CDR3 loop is CATSRDRSSYNEQFF. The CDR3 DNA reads TGTGCCACCAGCAGAGACCGGAGCTCCTACAATGAGCAGTTCTTC. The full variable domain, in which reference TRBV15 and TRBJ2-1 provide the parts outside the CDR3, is DAMVIQNPRYQVTQFGKPVTLSCSQTLNHNVMYWYQQKSSQAPKLLFHYYDKDFNNEADTPDNFQSRRPNTSFCFLDIRSPGLGDTAMYLCATSRDRSSYNEQFFGPGTRLTVL.

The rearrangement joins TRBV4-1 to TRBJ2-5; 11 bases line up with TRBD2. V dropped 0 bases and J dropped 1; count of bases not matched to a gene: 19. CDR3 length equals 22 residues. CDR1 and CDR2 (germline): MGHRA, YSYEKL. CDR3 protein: CASSQDGIAGGSSFKFQETQYF. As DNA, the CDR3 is TGCGCCAGCAGCCAAGATGGGATAGCGGGGGGGTCGTCTTTCAAGTTCCAAGAGACCCAGTACTTC.

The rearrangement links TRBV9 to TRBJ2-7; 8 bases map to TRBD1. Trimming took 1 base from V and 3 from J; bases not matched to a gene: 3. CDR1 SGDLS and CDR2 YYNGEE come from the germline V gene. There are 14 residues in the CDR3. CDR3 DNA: TGTGCCAGCAGCGTAAGCGGACAGGGCTACGAGCAGTACTTC. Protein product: CASSVSGQGYEQYF.

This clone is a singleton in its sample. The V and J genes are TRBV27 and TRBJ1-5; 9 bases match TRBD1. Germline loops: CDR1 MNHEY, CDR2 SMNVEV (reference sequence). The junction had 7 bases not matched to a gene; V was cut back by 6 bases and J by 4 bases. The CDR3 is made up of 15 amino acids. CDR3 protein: CASREGTGSNQPQHF. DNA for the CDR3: TGTGCCAGCAGGGAAGGGACAGGGAGTAATCAGCCCCAGCATTTT.

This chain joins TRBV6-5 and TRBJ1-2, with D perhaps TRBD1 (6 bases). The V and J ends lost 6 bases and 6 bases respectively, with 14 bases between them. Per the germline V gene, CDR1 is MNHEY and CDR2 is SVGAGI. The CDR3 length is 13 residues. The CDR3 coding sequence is TGTGCCAGCAGCGGAACAGGACAGCATGGCTACACCTTC. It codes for CASSGTGQHGYTF.

The CDR3 is CASRGGQENSPLHF. The DNA for the CDR3 is TGTGCCAGCAGGGGCGGGCAGGAAAATTCACCCCTCCACTTT. V usage is TRBV6-5 and J usage is TRBJ1-6; no clear D gene. V was trimmed by 6 bases and J by 7 bases, leaving 13 bases between them. Germline CDR1 is MNHEY and CDR2 is SVGAGI. The CDR3 is 14 residues long.

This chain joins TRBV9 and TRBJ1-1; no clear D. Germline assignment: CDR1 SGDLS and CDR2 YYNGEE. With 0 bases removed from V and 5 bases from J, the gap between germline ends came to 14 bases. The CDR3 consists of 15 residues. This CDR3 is CASSVATTARTEAFF. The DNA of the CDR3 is TGTGCCAGCAGCGTAGCTACAACCGCGAGGACTGAAGCTTTCTTT.

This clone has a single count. The CDR3 DNA reads as TGTGCCAGCAGCCAAGAAAGGGGACAGCCCCAGCATTTT. It specifies CASSQERGQPQHF. This rearrangement joins TRBV14 to TRBJ1-5; TRBD1 is a possible D gene (5 bases). The CDR3 runs to 13 residues. The V gene lost 0 bases and the J gene lost 7 bases, with 7 bases spanning the gap. Germline assignment: CDR1 SGHDN and CDR2 FVKESK.

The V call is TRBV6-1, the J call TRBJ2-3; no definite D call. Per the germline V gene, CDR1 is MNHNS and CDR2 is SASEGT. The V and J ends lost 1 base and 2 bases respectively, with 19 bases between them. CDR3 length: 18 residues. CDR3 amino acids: CASSEGKHLINHTDTQYF. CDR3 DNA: TGTGCCAGCAGTGAAGGCAAACACCTGATAAACCACACAGATACGCAGTATTTT.

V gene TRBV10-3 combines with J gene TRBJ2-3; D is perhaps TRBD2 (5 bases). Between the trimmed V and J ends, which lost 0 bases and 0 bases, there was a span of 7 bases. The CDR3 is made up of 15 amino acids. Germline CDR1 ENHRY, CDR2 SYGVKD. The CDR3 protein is CAISESPGSTDTQYF. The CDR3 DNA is TGTGCCATCAGTGAGTCGCCGGGGAGCACAGATACGCAGTATTTT.

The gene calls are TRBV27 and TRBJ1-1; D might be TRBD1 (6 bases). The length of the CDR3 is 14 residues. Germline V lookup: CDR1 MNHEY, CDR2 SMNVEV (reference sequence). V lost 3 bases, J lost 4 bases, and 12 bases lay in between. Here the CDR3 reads CASSFGTNSTEAFF. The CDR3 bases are TGTGCCAGCAGTTTCGGGACAAACAGCACTGAAGCTTTCTTT.

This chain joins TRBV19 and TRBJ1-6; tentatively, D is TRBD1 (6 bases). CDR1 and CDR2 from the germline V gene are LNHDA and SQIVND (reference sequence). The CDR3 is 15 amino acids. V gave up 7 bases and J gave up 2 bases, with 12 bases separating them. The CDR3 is CASTNRVTYNSPLHF. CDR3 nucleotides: TGTGCCAGTACCAACAGGGTCACCTATAATTCACCCCTCCACTTT. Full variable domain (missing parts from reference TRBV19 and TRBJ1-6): DGGITQSPKYLFRKEGQNVTLSCEQNLNHDAMYWYRQDPGQGLRLIYYSQIVNDFQKGDIAEGYSVSREKKESFPLTVTSAQKNPTAFYLCASTNRVTYNSPLHFGNGTRLTVT.

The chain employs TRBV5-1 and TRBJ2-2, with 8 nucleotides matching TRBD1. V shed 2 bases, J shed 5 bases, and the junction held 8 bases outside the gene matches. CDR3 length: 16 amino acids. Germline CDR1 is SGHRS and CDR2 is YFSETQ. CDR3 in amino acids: CASSFLGQGLTGELFF. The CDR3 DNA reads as TGCGCCAGCAGCTTCCTTGGACAGGGCTTGACCGGGGAGCTGTTTTTT.

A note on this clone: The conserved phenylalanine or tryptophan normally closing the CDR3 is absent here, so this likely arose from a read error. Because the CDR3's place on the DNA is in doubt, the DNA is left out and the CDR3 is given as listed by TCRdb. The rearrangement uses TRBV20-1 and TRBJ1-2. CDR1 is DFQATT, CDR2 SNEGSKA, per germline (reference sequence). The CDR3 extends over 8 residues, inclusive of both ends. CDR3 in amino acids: CSAFGSPS.

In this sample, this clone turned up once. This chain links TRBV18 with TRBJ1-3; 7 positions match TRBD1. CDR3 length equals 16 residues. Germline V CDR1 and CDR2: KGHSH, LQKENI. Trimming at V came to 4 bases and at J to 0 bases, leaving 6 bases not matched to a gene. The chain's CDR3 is CASSQNTGVSGNTIYF. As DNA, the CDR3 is TGTGCCAGCTCACAGAACACAGGGGTCTCTGGAAACACCATATATTTT.

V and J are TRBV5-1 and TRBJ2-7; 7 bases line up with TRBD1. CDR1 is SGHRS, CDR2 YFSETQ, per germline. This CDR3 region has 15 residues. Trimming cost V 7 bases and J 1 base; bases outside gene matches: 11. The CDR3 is CASAQTPGQSYEQYF. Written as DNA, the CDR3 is TGCGCCAGCGCTCAAACCCCGGGACAGTCCTACGAGCAGTACTTC.

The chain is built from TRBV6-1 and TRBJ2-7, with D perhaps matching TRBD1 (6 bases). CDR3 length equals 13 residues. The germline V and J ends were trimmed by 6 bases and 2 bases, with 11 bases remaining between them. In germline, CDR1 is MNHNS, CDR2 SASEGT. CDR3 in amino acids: CASRGRTAYEQYF. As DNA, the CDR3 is TGTGCCAGCAGGGGAAGGACAGCCTACGAGCAGTACTTC.